This T cell receptor beta chain was found in a study of T cells in Graves' hyperthyroidism and ophthalmopathy. Authors of the study amplified TCR beta CDR3 regions from RNA transcripts. A set of HTBI primers served as the primers for a first-round RT-PCR of the TCR CDR3. TCRdb ran MiXCR on the multiplex PCR reads and lists one entry per CDR3 protein. The sample yields hundreds of thousands of distinct CDR3 sequences, 15% to 19% seen once. The CDR3 covers 16 residues. The V gene's germline CDR1 is LNHNV and CDR2 YYDKDF (reference sequence). Trimming took 3 bases from V and 4 from J, leaving 15 bases between them. Clinical symptoms, serum thyroxine and TRAb, thyroid ultrasound and orbital computed tomography were used for the diagnoses.

The chain joins TRBV15 to TRBJ2-2; D is unclear. The receptor was derived from a woman aged 18-30 years with Graves' hyperthyroidism that later progressed to Graves' ophthalmopathy. Sequencing input: blood. For the CDR3, the DNA is TGTGCCACCAGCAGTGGCGGAGAGGCCCCCACCGGGGAGCTGTTTTTT. Translating it yields CATSSGGEAPTGELFF.